Following are 22 T cell receptor beta chains from one sample sequenced in a study of control samples from healthy donors and cancer patients. Sequenced by immunoSEQ multiplex PCR; TCRdb stores in-frame clones only, minus some. The sample consists of more than 95,000 clones, over 75% of them appearing once. The sample consisted of PBMCs. These receptors all stem from a woman aged 45-60 years with colorectal cancer.

The chain employs TRBV3-1 (or the pseudogene TRBV3-2) and TRBJ1-3; D uncertain. V was cut by 2 bases and J by 0 bases, with 11 bases left in between. Germline CDR1 and CDR2: LGHDT and YNNKEL (reference sequence). This CDR3 is built from 16 residues. DNA for the CDR3: TGTGCCAGCAGCCAACCGGGGTGGGGCTCTGGAAACACCATATATTTT. Translating gives CASSQPGWGSGNTIYF.

CDR3 in amino acids: CASSQIHTDTQYF. In nucleotides, the CDR3 is TGTGCCAGCTCACAAATCCACACAGATACGCAGTATTTT. This chain uses TRBV18 with TRBJ2-3; unclear D gene. The CDR3 runs to 13 residues. V was shortened by 4 bases and J by 2 bases, with 7 bases between the two germline ends. Germline assignment: CDR1 KGHSH and CDR2 LQKENI.

DNA for the CDR3: TGTGCCAGCAGCCAGGCCGGGACAGGGTTCGAGCAGTACTTC. The encoded protein is CASSQAGTGFEQYF. The gene calls are TRBV3-1 (or the pseudogene TRBV3-2) and TRBJ2-7, with 9 bases fitting TRBD1. This CDR3 spans 14 amino acids. J was trimmed by 6 bases and V by 3 bases; bases with no gene match: 6. CDR1 is LGHDT, CDR2 YNNKEL, per germline (reference sequence).

The chain uses TRBV7-6 and TRBJ2-3; D may be TRBD1 (6 bases). The germline gives CDR1 SGHVS, CDR2 FNYEAQ. This CDR3 contains 19 residues. Trimming stripped 5 bases from V and 0 bases from J, with 24 bases between. The chain's CDR3 is CASSRLRGESGESTDTQYF. As DNA, the CDR3 is TGTGCCAGCAGCCGCCTCAGGGGAGAGTCTGGCGAAAGCACAGATACGCAGTATTTT.

The V and J genes are TRBV19 and TRBJ1-1; 9 bases fit TRBD1. V lost 8 bases and J lost 0; bases outside the gene matches: 10. This CDR3 comprises 16 residues. Germline V lookup: CDR1 LNHDA, CDR2 SQIVND (reference sequence). CDR3 region: CASAIGQGPMNTEAFF. In DNA form, the CDR3 reads TGTGCCAGTGCAATTGGACAGGGGCCCATGAACACTGAAGCTTTCTTT.

V gene TRBV27 combines with J gene TRBJ1-5; 7 bases align to TRBD1. Germline CDR1 and CDR2: MNHEY and SMNVEV (reference sequence). The CDR3 totals 14 residues. Unmatched junction bases numbered 5, after V lost 9 bases and J lost 0 bases. This CDR3 reads CASQGQYSNQPQHF. The CDR3 bases are TGTGCCAGTCAGGGACAGTATAGCAATCAGCCCCAGCATTTT.

V and J are TRBV7-9 and TRBJ2-1; no reliable D call. Germline V gene lookup returns CDR1 SEHNR and CDR2 FQNEAQ (reference sequence). The CDR3 is made up of 15 amino acids. Trimming shortened V by 5 bases and J by 8 bases, and 19 bases separated the two germline ends. The CDR3 reads CASSAPRAQVYEQFF. The CDR3 DNA reads as TGTGCCAGCAGCGCCCCCCGGGCCCAGGTGTATGAGCAGTTCTTC. Full variable domain (rest looked up from reference TRBV7-9 and TRBJ2-1): DTGVSQNPRHKITKRGQNVTFRCDPISEHNRLYWYRQTLGQGPEFLTYFQNEAQLEKSRLLSDRFSAERPKGSFSTLEIQRTEQGDSAMYLCASSAPRAQVYEQFFGPGTRLTVL.

The CDR3 here is CASSLAGTQYF. CDR3 DNA: TGCGCCAGCAGCTTGGCCGGGACCCAGTACTTC. The chain links TRBV5-1 to TRBJ2-5; the D is unclear. The CDR3 length is 11 residues. Trimming removed 0 bases from V and 7 bases from J, with 4 bases in between. CDR1 is SGHRS and CDR2 is YFSETQ in the germline V gene.

As to this clone: Other DNA variants within this sample encode the same CDR3. The chain uses TRBV6-1 and TRBJ1-5, with a weak D call TRBD1 (6 bases). This CDR3 has 16 amino acids. The germline V gene has CDR1 MNHNS and CDR2 SASEGT. Trimming shortened V by 2 bases and J by 9 bases, and 20 bases separated the two germline ends. The CDR3 spells CASSEWGDNSLLPQHF. DNA for the CDR3: TGTGCCAGCAGTGAATGGGGGGACAATTCGCTCTTGCCCCAGCATTTT.

J is TRBJ1-3 and V is TRBV5-1, with a weak D call TRBD1 (5 bases). V gave up 4 bases and J gave up 0 bases, with 11 bases separating them. Germline values: CDR1 SGHRS, CDR2 YFSETQ. The CDR3 loop spans 15 amino acids. CDR3 bases: TGCGCCAGCAGCCGAGACAGAACCTCTGGAAACACCATATATTTT. Translated, it gives CASSRDRTSGNTIYF.

The chain combines TRBV7-3 with TRBJ2-2; no clear D. V dropped 0 bases and J dropped 4 bases, with 3 bases sitting between them. This CDR3 spans 13 amino acids. Germline V gene lookup returns CDR1 SGHTA and CDR2 FQGTGA. The CDR3 nucleotides read TGTGCCAGCAGCTTAACGGGCACCGGGGAGCTGTTTTTT. It is translated as CASSLTGTGELFF.

This chain connects TRBV28 to TRBJ1-2, with a tentative D call TRBD1 (5 bases). The CDR3 consists of 12 residues. Germline CDR1 MDHEN, CDR2 SYDVKM. Trimming removed 5 bases from V and 5 bases from J, with 9 bases in between. CDR3 in amino acids: CASSLGTYGYTF. The CDR3 DNA sequence: TGTGCCAGCAGTCTCGGGACTTATGGCTACACCTTC.

V and J are TRBV7-9 and TRBJ2-7, with 12 bases fitting TRBD2. The CDR3 has 16 residues. The V gene end was trimmed by 6 bases and the J gene end by 3 bases; junction bases not matched to a gene: 9. Germline V gives CDR1 SEHNR, CDR2 FQNEAQ (reference sequence). The CDR3 loop is CASSSITSGRIYEQYF. The CDR3 DNA is TGTGCCAGCAGTTCGATTACTAGCGGGAGGATCTACGAGCAGTACTTC.

This chain links TRBV5-1 with TRBJ2-5; possibly TRBD1 for D (5 bases). The V gene's germline CDR1 is SGHRS and CDR2 YFSETQ. The CDR3 length is 14 residues. Trimming left V 3 bases short and J 5 bases short, with 14 bases between. CDR3 bases: TGCGCCAGCAGCTCGGAGATCAAGGGGGAGACCCAGTACTTC. Protein sequence: CASSSEIKGETQYF.

The V call is TRBV19, the J call TRBJ1-2; D perhaps matches TRBD1 (5 bases). The CDR3 runs to 14 residues. Germline CDR1 and CDR2: LNHDA and SQIVND (reference sequence). V was pared by 3 bases and J by 3 bases, with 11 bases between. Here the CDR3 DNA reads TGTGCCAGTAGTATCCAGGGTTTGGACTATGGCTACACCTTC. This codes for CASSIQGLDYGYTF.

This chain links TRBV13 with TRBJ2-7, with D possibly being TRBD1 or TRBD2 (5 bases each). This CDR3 region has 15 residues. Per the germline V gene, CDR1 is PRHDT and CDR2 is FYEKMQ (reference sequence). The V end lost 0 bases, the J end lost 6 bases, and 15 bases lay between the germline ends. CDR3 nucleotides: TGTGCCAGCAGCTTAGGGCCTCCAGGGACCTCCGAGCAGTACTTC. This encodes CASSLGPPGTSEQYF.

This clone occurred once. The chain employs TRBV19 and TRBJ2-3; a possible D gene is TRBD2 (5 bases). V was trimmed by 2 bases and J by 2 bases, leaving 14 bases between them. Germline values: CDR1 LNHDA, CDR2 SQIVND (reference sequence). The CDR3 covers 16 residues. The CDR3 DNA is TGTGCCAGTAGTATATACGAGACGGGGTCCACAGATACGCAGTATTTT. Amino acids: CASSIYETGSTDTQYF.

This rearrangement joins TRBV18 to TRBJ2-1; 15 nucleotides agree with TRBD2. This CDR3 comprises 15 residues. The V gene's germline CDR1 is KGHSH and CDR2 LQKENI. The V gene end was trimmed by 5 bases and the J gene end by 9 bases; junction bases not matched to a gene: 5. CDR3 loop: CASSGTSGRFIEQFF. CDR3 DNA: TGTGCCAGCTCAGGGACTAGCGGGAGGTTTATTGAGCAGTTCTTC.

The chain carries TRBV28 and TRBJ2-1; 7 nucleotides align to TRBD2. Trimming took 8 bases from V and 8 from J; bases not matched to a gene: 12. Germline V gene sequence: CDR1 MDHEN, CDR2 SYDVKM. The CDR3 runs to 14 residues. The CDR3 loop is CASGGRGGLDEQFF. CDR3 coding DNA: TGTGCCAGCGGGGGGAGGGGAGGGTTAGATGAGCAGTTCTTC.

V gene TRBV5-6 combines with J gene TRBJ1-1; weak D call: TRBD1 (5 bases). The germline V gene has CDR1 SGHDT and CDR2 YYEEEE. Trimming shortened V by 7 bases and J by 0 bases, and 13 bases separated the two germline ends. The CDR3 loop spans 14 amino acids. The DNA of the CDR3 is TGTGCCAGCGAAGGGGAGTTTATGAACACTGAAGCTTTCTTT. This codes for CASEGEFMNTEAFF.

The rearrangement uses TRBV28 and TRBJ1-2; 7 bases match TRBD1. V lost 5 bases to trimming and J lost 7 bases; unmatched junction nucleotides: 4. The CDR3 sequence is 12 residues long. Germline V gene lookup returns CDR1 MDHEN and CDR2 SYDVKM. The CDR3 reads CASSRGRSGYTF. The DNA for the CDR3 is TGTGCCAGCAGTAGGGGGCGGAGTGGCTACACCTTC.

The V call is TRBV4-1, the J call TRBJ1-3; no clear D gene. The V end was cut by 1 base, the J end by 0 bases, with 7 bases between. Germline lookup yields CDR1 MGHRA and CDR2 YSYEKL. The CDR3 loop spans 15 amino acids. Here the CDR3 DNA reads TGCGCCAGCAGCCAAGGTGAAGGCTCTGGAAACACCATATATTTT. Translated, it gives CASSQGEGSGNTIYF.